The 25 T cell receptor beta chains below were found in one sample sequenced in a study of identical twins. TCRdb recomputed calls from the 5' RACE reads with MiXCR, one row per CDR3 protein. Of hundreds of thousands of distinct CDR3 sequences in the sample, 6.5% to 8.5% were seen once. The data were also submitted as part of a second study, on yellow fever vaccine responses in identical twins.

The sequenced sample was memory (CD45RO+) T cells sorted from blood. The receptors here all came from a woman in her late teens or twenties in good health.

This clonotype was detected many times. The chain employs TRBV12-3 or TRBV12-4 and TRBJ2-5; maybe TRBD1 (6 bases). The CDR3 runs to 15 residues. The V and J ends lost 2 bases and 4 bases respectively, with 14 bases between them. The CDR3 sequence is CASSLRGMGVETQYF. CDR3 DNA sequence: TGTGCCAGCAGTTTAAGGGGGATGGGTGTAGAGACCCAGTACTTC.

This clonotype was detected once. The chain joins TRBV10-3 to TRBJ2-5; D remains unclear. V was cut by 10 bases and J by 1 base, with 7 bases left in between. Per the germline V gene, CDR1 is ENHRY and CDR2 is SYGVKD. The CDR3 covers 11 residues. Written as DNA, the CDR3 is TGTGCCACACGAGGCCAAGAGACCCAGTACTTC. This gives the protein CATRGQETQYF.

V gene TRBV6-2 or TRBV6-3 combines with J gene TRBJ2-7; D is uncertain. V was trimmed by 0 bases and J by 4 bases, leaving 7 bases between them. The CDR3 totals 13 residues. Germline assignment: CDR1 MNHEY and CDR2 SVGEGT. In DNA, the CDR3 is TGTGCCAGCAGTTACTCGCCAAGGTACGAGCAGTACTTC. Protein: CASSYSPRYEQYF.

V and J are TRBV20-1 and TRBJ2-3; D ambiguous. Trimming left V 0 bases short and J 8 bases short, with 9 bases between. The CDR3 has 12 amino acids. Per the germline V gene, CDR1 is DFQATT and CDR2 is SNEGSKA (reference sequence). In nucleotides, the CDR3 is TGCAGTGCTAGAGATTCCACCGCTACGCAGTATTTT. It codes for CSARDSTATQYF.

This clonotype was seen a handful of times. This chain uses TRBV29-1 with TRBJ1-1; no firm D call. Looked up from germline, CDR1 is SQVTM and CDR2 is ANQGSEA. The CDR3 is 14 residues long. V was clipped by 4 bases and J by 4 bases, with 16 bases between them. In nucleotides, the CDR3 is TGCAGCGTTGTCCGGACTCTCGAGGCCACTGAAGCTTTCTTT. Translation gives CSVVRTLEATEAFF.

The chain carries TRBV7-8 and TRBJ2-3, with D hard to call. The CDR3 is 16 amino acids. V lost 3 bases, J lost 1 base, and 14 bases lay in between. The germline V gene encodes CDR1 SGHVS and CDR2 FQNEAQ. CDR3 in amino acids: CASSFKAATRTDTQYF. The CDR3 bases are TGTGCCAGCAGCTTCAAGGCGGCAACCCGCACAGATACGCAGTATTTT.

The rearrangement joins TRBV5-1 to TRBJ2-3; 8 bases align to TRBD2. Germline V gene sequence: CDR1 SGHRS, CDR2 YFSETQ. Trimming took 8 bases from V and 5 from J; bases not matched to a gene: 13. The CDR3 covers 15 residues. This CDR3 reads CASQLRGGFGDTQYF. The CDR3 nucleotides read TGCGCCAGTCAACTCCGGGGGGGATTTGGAGATACGCAGTATTTT.

The genes are TRBV20-1 and TRBJ2-5, with a possible D match to TRBD2 (6 bases). Germline loops: CDR1 DFQATT, CDR2 SNEGSKA (reference sequence). The CDR3 is 14 amino acids. Trimming left V 4 bases short and J 5 bases short, with 17 bases between. CDR3 nucleotides: TGCAGTGCTATTAGCGGAGCCGCTAGGGAGACCCAGTACTTC. Protein product: CSAISGAARETQYF.

This clonotype was observed at least ten times. This chain joins TRBV6-1 and TRBJ2-1, with 10 bases identical to TRBD2. The CDR3 covers 16 residues. Germline CDR1 reads MNHNS; CDR2 reads SASEGT. Germline trimming cut 6 bases from V and 7 bases from J; bases unmatched to any gene: 12. The CDR3 coding sequence is TGTGCCAGCAGCACCGCCCTAGCGGGGGTGGTAAATGAGCAGTTCTTC. This encodes CASSTALAGVVNEQFF.

This clonotype has a count of ten or more. The V and J genes are TRBV12-3 or TRBV12-4 and TRBJ2-1, with 9 bases identical to TRBD1. Unmatched junction bases numbered 7, after V lost 3 bases and J lost 10 bases. This CDR3 is built from 14 residues. The CDR3 sequence: CASSFRDRVREQFF. The CDR3 DNA sequence: TGTGCCAGCAGTTTCCGGGACAGGGTCAGGGAGCAGTTCTTC.

This clonotype has a count of ten or more. This rearrangement joins TRBV5-1 to TRBJ2-2; D unresolved. Looked up from germline, CDR1 is SGHRS and CDR2 is YFSETQ. Trimming pared 1 base from V and 6 bases from J, leaving 7 bases between. The CDR3 sequence is 13 residues long. DNA for the CDR3: TGCGCCAGCAGCTTGTCAGTGGCCGGGGAGCTGTTTTTT. This gives the protein CASSLSVAGELFF.

The chain combines TRBV7-9 with TRBJ2-7; TRBD1 agrees at 9 bases. The CDR3 is 15 residues long. CDR1 is SEHNR and CDR2 is FQNEAQ in the germline V gene (reference sequence). The junction had 9 bases not matched to a gene; V was cut back by 5 bases and J by 4 bases. Written as DNA, the CDR3 is TGTGCCAGCAGCGCGCCCGGGACAGGGATGTACGAGCAGTACTTC. It specifies CASSAPGTGMYEQYF.

This clonotype occurred many times. The rearrangement joins TRBV11-2 to TRBJ2-3; 7 positions match TRBD2. Germline loops: CDR1 SGHAT, CDR2 FQNNGV. Trimming removed 5 bases from V and 8 bases from J; junction bases left unmatched: 4. This CDR3 has 12 amino acids. In nucleotides, the CDR3 is TGTGCCAGCAGCCGGGAGGAGGGTACGCAGTATTTT. This encodes CASSREEGTQYF. Supplemented by reference TRBV11-2 and TRBJ2-3, the full variable domain reads EAGVAQSPRYKIIEKRQSVAFWCNPISGHATLYWYQQILGQGPKLLIQFQNNGVVDDSQLPKDRFSAERLKGVDSTLKIQPAKLEDSAVYLCASSREEGTQYFGPGTRLTVL.

The V and J genes are TRBV5-1 and TRBJ2-3; 9 bases agree with TRBD2. The germline CDR1 and CDR2 sequences are SGHRS and YFSETQ. The CDR3 totals 15 residues. The V and J ends lost 4 bases and 4 bases, in that order; junction bases with no gene match: 7. In DNA form, the CDR3 reads TGCGCCAGCAGCCTGAGCGGGGGGCAATCAGATACGCAGTATTTT. Protein: CASSLSGGQSDTQYF.

This clonotype appeared many times. This chain joins TRBV3-1 and TRBJ2-2, with D perhaps matching TRBD1 or TRBD2 (5 bases each). Germline assignment: CDR1 LGHDT and CDR2 YNNKEL (reference sequence). The CDR3 loop spans 17 amino acids. The ends were cut back, 0 bases at V and 2 bases at J, with 13 bases in the middle. The CDR3: CASSQEGLADNTGELFF. The CDR3, as DNA: TGTGCCAGCAGCCAAGAGGGGCTAGCAGATAACACCGGGGAGCTGTTTTTT.

In its sample, this clonotype was seen many times. V and J are TRBV7-2 and TRBJ2-5; TRBD2 matches 13 bases. This CDR3 spans 15 amino acids. Germline CDR1 is SGHTA and CDR2 is FQGNSA. J gave up 1 base and V 6 bases, and 2 bases lay outside the gene matches. CDR3 DNA: TGTGCCAGCAGTAGGACTAGCGGGAGCCAAGAGACCCAGTACTTC. It specifies CASSRTSGSQETQYF.

This clonotype was seen many times. The V and J genes are TRBV6-5 and TRBJ2-7; 7 positions agree with TRBD2. The CDR3 is made up of 16 amino acids. Germline V gives CDR1 MNHEY, CDR2 SVGAGI. Losses at the gene ends were 2 bases for V and 2 bases for J; bases not matched to a gene: 9. The chain's CDR3 is CASSYDGAGVAYEQYF. CDR3 nucleotide sequence: TGTGCCAGCAGTTACGATGGGGCGGGAGTGGCCTACGAGCAGTACTTC.

This clonotype was picked up a small number of times. The chain uses TRBV5-1 and TRBJ1-3; D is undetermined. V dropped 4 bases and J dropped 0 bases, with 11 bases sitting between them. The CDR3 has 15 amino acids. CDR1 is SGHRS and CDR2 is YFSETQ in the germline V gene. CDR3 in amino acids: CASSPGGNSGNTIYF. In DNA form, the CDR3 reads TGCGCCAGCAGCCCAGGAGGCAACTCTGGAAACACCATATATTTT.

This clonotype was seen many times. The rearrangement links TRBV5-1 to TRBJ2-5, with TRBD1 matching over 7 bases. J lost 5 bases, V lost 4 bases, and 11 bases had no gene match. The CDR3 is made up of 15 amino acids. Germline V gives CDR1 SGHRS, CDR2 YFSETQ. The CDR3 nucleotides read TGCGCCAGCAGCCCCGTTGGGACAGTGTTGGAGACCCAGTACTTC. This translates into CASSPVGTVLETQYF. The complete variable domain, with remaining parts taken from reference TRBV5-1 and TRBJ2-5, reads KAGVTQTPRYLIKTRGQQVTLSCSPISGHRSVSWYQQTPGQGLQFLFEYFSETQRNKGNFPGRFSGRQFSNSRSEMNVSTLELGDSALYLCASSPVGTVLETQYFGPGTRLLVL.

V is TRBV6-5 and J is TRBJ2-6; D unresolved. The V gene lost 5 bases and the J gene lost 1 base, with 9 bases spanning the gap. The germline V gene has CDR1 MNHEY and CDR2 SVGAGI. This CDR3 comprises 15 residues. The CDR3, as DNA: TGTGCCAGCAGTCACCCACCTTCTGGGGCCAACGTCCTGACTTTC. It codes for CASSHPPSGANVLTF.

This clonotype was seen a few times. The chain carries TRBV5-1 and TRBJ2-5; the D is unclear. Trimming took off 0 bases at V and 2 bases at J, with 11 bases between the two ends. The CDR3 extends over 15 amino acids. Germline V gives CDR1 SGHRS, CDR2 YFSETQ. The CDR3 nucleotides read TGCGCCAGCAGCTTGGTTGTTACTGTGCAAGAGACCCAGTACTTC. Its translation is CASSLVVTVQETQYF.

This clonotype was picked up a small number of times. This chain connects TRBV25-1 to TRBJ2-4; D is possibly TRBD1 (6 bases). Germline V gene lookup returns CDR1 MGHDK and CDR2 SYGVNS. V dropped 2 bases and J dropped 0 bases, with 8 bases sitting between them. The CDR3 has 15 residues. The CDR3 spells CASSEQGRAKNIQYF. The DNA for the CDR3 is TGTGCCAGCAGTGAACAGGGGCGAGCCAAAAACATTCAGTACTTC.

The rearrangement uses TRBV3-1 and TRBJ2-5; D could derive from TRBD1 or TRBD2 (6 bases each). In germline, CDR1 is LGHDT, CDR2 YNNKEL (reference sequence). CDR3 length: 15 amino acids. The V end lost 0 bases, the J end lost 4 bases, and 12 bases lay between the germline ends. The CDR3 DNA is TGTGCCAGCAGCCAAGAAGGGGGGCCAGTAGAGACCCAGTACTTC. Protein sequence: CASSQEGGPVETQYF.

This clonotype was recorded a few times. This sequence joins TRBV7-8 and TRBJ2-2; D is ambiguous. The CDR3 runs 13 residues. Germline CDR1 SGHVS, CDR2 FQNEAQ. Trimming took 5 bases from V and 5 from J, leaving 9 bases between them. The CDR3 loop is CASSPAQTGELFF. The CDR3 region has the DNA TGTGCCAGCAGCCCCGCCCAGACCGGGGAGCTGTTTTTT.

In regard to this clonotype: An end of the junction does not agree with germline; a read error may underlie this. This sequence joins TRBV5-1 and TRBJ2-3; 7 bases fit TRBD2. CDR3 length equals 14 residues. Germline lookup yields CDR1 SGHRS and CDR2 YFSETQ. The CDR3 nucleotides are TGCGCCAGCAGCTTGGACCCCGGGGTAGCGGGTGCTCTTTTT. Its translation is CASSLDPGVAGALF. Looking up the rest from reference TRBV5-1 and TRBJ2-3 gives the full variable domain: KAGVTQTPRYLIKTRGQQVTLSCSPISGHRSVSWYQQTPGQGLQFLFEYFSETQRNKGNFPGRFSGRQFSNSRSEMNVSTLELGDSALYLCASSLDPGVAGALFGPGTRLTVL.